This paragraph reports one T cell receptor beta chain. The clone's antigen remains unknown. There are no base qualities to consult, and no much larger clone falls within one base. This sample was included in a study of lymphopenia after photon versus proton radiotherapy (dated by TCRdb to between 2017 and 2020). About the study as a whole: In patients with gastrointestinal tumors who developed high-grade lymphopenia, the study compared the immunological effects of photon radiation therapy with those of proton radiation therapy. The cohort included roughly 20 patients with gastrointestinal tumors who developed lymphopenia after receiving either photon or proton therapy. The study aimed to characterize how the two radiation modalities differ in their impact on the immune system. The investigation overall reported the following: The authors looked at the survival association only in patients who died, and they framed better survival with proton therapy as a possibility rather than a demonstrated result. After the lymphocyte count nadir, repertoires from photon-treated patients showed oligoclonal expansion, particularly of CD8+ Temra cells, and this expansion drove the decline in diversity. Proton-treated patients stayed relatively stable during treatment, while photon-treated patients lost naive T cells and TCR diversity and gained effector/memory populations. Among patients across the cohort who died, overall survival time showed an inverse correlation with a larger post-nadir drop in TCR diversity.

The library was built by means of the immunoSEQ multiplex PCR assay. Alongside multiparametric flow cytometry, deep sequencing of rearranged TCR beta loci was used to profile the T cell repertoires. TCRdb carries this immuneACCESS record with in-frame sequences only. Its versions omit some clonotypes, under half of them owing to an unresolved V gene in the studies checked, with the rest unexplained. The sample has about 12,000 clones on record, 89% of them singletons. Together, the top ten hold less than 4% of the sample. Germline trimming: 6 bases from V, 5 bases from J; junction bases outside gene matches: 8. In the germline V gene (reference sequence), CDR1 corresponds to SGHKS and CDR2 to YYEKEE. The CDR3 contains 14 residues, cysteine and phenylalanine counted. Only the CDR3 part of the read is kept: 42 bases, read in frame from the first base.

The sequence links TRBV5-5 to TRBJ1-3; TRBD1 matches 7 bases in the middle. The sequence came from a man aged 55-75 years with pancreatic cancer. Sample: peripheral blood, taken from a patient treated with proton-based radiotherapy. The nucleotide sequence reads as follows: TGTGCCAGCACCCGTGGGGACAGCAGAAACACCATATATTTT. Translated, it reads CASTRGDSRNTIYF.